This T cell receptor (beta chain) was observed in a study of shared clonotypes between healthy human individuals. The protocol was immunoSEQ multiplex PCR, while the TCRdb copy is restricted to in-frame clones and leaves out a portion. Here the sample spans about 230,000 clones, just over 65% being singletons. This CDR3 comprises 15 residues. V shed 4 bases, J shed 2 bases, and the junction held 5 bases outside the gene matches. Germline lookup yields CDR1 KGHSY and CDR2 FQNENV. The rearrangement joins TRBV16 to TRBJ1-1; 9 nucleotides match TRBD1. Input material: memory CD4+ T cells sorted from blood. Described subset: CD45RA-negative fraction. This TCR was sampled from a man aged 25-40 years in good health. CDR3 loop: CASSRTGGENTEAFF. CDR3 nucleotides: TGTGCCAGCAGCCGTACAGGGGGCGAAAACACTGAAGCTTTCTTT.